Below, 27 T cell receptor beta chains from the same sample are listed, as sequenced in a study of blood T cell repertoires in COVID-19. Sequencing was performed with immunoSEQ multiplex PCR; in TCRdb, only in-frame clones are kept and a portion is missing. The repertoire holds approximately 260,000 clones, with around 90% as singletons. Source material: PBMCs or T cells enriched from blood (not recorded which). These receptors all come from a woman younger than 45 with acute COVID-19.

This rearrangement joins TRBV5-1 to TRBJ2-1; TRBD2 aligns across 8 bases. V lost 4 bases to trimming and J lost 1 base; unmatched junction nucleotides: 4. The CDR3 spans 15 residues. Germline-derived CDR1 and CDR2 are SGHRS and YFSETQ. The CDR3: CASSVLAESYNEQFF. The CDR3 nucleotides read TGCGCCAGCAGCGTACTAGCGGAGTCCTACAATGAGCAGTTCTTC.

CDR3 in DNA: TGTGCCAGTAGTGACAGACCCAACTATGGCTACACCTTC. It yields the protein CASSDRPNYGYTF. The chain employs TRBV19 and TRBJ1-2; tentative D call: TRBD1 (5 bases). Deletions cut 5 bases from V and 2 bases from J, with 9 bases between. CDR1 is LNHDA, CDR2 SQIVND, per germline (reference sequence). This CDR3 is built from 13 residues.

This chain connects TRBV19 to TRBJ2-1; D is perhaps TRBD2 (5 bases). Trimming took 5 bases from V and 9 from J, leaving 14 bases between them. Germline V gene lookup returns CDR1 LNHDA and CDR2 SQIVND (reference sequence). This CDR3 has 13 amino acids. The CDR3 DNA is TGTGCCAGTAGTCGACTAAGGCCCGGTGAGCAGTTCTTC. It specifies CASSRLRPGEQFF. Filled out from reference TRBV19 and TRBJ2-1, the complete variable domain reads DGGITQSPKYLFRKEGQNVTLSCEQNLNHDAMYWYRQDPGQGLRLIYYSQIVNDFQKGDIAEGYSVSREKKESFPLTVTSAQKNPTAFYLCASSRLRPGEQFFGPGTRLTVL.

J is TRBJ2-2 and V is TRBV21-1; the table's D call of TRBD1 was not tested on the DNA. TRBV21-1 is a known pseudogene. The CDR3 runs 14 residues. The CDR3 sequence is CATVGTVNTGELFF. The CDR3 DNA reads TGTGCCACCGTCGGGACAGTTAACACCGGGGAGCTGTTTTTT.

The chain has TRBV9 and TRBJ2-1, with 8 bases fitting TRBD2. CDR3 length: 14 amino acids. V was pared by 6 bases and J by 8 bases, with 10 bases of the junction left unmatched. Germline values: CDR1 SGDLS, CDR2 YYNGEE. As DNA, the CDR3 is TGTGCCAGCACTCCAGCGGGAGATATCGATGAGCAGTTCTTC. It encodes CASTPAGDIDEQFF.

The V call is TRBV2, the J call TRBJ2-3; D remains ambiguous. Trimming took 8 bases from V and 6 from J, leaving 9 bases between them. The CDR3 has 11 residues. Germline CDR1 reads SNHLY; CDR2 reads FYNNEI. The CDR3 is CASEYVDTQYF. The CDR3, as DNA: TGTGCCAGCGAGTACGTCGATACGCAGTATTTT.

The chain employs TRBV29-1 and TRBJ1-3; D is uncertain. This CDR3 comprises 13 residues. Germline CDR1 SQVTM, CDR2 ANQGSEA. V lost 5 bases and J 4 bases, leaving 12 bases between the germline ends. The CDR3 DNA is TGCAGCGTTCTCCCACTCCCCGGAAACACCATATATTTT. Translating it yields CSVLPLPGNTIYF.

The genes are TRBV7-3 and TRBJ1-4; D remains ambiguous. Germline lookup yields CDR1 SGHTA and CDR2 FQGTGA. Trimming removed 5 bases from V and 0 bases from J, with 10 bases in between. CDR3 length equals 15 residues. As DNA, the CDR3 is TGTGCCAGCAGCCTTAGACACGCAACTAATGAAAAACTGTTTTTT. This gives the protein CASSLRHATNEKLFF.

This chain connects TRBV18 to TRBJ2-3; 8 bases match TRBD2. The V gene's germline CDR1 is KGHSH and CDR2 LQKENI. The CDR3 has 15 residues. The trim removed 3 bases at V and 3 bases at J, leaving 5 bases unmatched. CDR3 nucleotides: TGTGCCAGCTCACCTGTTAGCGGGACTACAGATACGCAGTATTTT. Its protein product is CASSPVSGTTDTQYF.

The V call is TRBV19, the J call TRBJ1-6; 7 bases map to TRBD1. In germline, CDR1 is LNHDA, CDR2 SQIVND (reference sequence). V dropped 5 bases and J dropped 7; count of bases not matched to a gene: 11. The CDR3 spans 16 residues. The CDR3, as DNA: TGTGCCAGTAGTGTCGACAGGGTATCGGGGAATTCACCCCTCCACTTT. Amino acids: CASSVDRVSGNSPLHF.

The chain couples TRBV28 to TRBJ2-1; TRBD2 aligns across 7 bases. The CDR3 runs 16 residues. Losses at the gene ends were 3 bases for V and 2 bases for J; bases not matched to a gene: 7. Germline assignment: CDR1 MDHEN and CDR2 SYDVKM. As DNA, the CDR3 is TGTGCCAGCAGTTTCCCGGGAGGTGACACCTACAATGAGCAGTTCTTC. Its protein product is CASSFPGGDTYNEQFF.

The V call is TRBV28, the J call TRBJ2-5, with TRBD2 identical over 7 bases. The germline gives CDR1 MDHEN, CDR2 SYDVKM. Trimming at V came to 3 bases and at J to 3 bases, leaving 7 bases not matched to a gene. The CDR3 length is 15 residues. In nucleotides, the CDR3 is TGTGCCAGCAGTTTTGCGGGAGTCACAAAAGAGACCCAGTACTTC. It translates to CASSFAGVTKETQYF.

CDR3 sequence reads: CASSRLPGTDNEKLFF. The CDR3 DNA reads as TGCGCCAGCAGCCGCCTACCCGGGACAGACAATGAAAAACTGTTTTTT. The rearrangement uses TRBV4-1 and TRBJ1-4; TRBD1 agrees at 7 bases. The CDR3 is 16 residues long. J was trimmed by 5 bases and V by 4 bases; bases with no gene match: 10. Germline assignment: CDR1 MGHRA and CDR2 YSYEKL.

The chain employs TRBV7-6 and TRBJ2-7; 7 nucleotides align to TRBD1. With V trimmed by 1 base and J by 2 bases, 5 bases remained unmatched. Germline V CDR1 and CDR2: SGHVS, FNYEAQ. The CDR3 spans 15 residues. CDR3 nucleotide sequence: TGTGCCAGCAGCTTAGTTGACGACAGGGCCTACGAGCAGTACTTC. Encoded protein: CASSLVDDRAYEQYF. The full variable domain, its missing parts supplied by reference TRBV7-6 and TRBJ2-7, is GAGVSQSPRYKVTKRGQDVALRCDPISGHVSLYWYRQALGQGPEFLTYFNYEAQQDKSGLPNDRFSAERPEGSISTLTIQRTEQRDSAMYRCASSLVDDRAYEQYFGPGTRLTVT.

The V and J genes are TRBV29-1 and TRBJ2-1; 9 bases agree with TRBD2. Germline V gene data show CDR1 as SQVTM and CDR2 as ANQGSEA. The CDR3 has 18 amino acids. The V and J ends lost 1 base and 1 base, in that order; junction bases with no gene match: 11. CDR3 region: CSVEGGRAGQLSYNEQFF. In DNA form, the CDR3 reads TGCAGCGTTGAAGGCGGGAGGGCCGGCCAATTGTCCTACAATGAGCAGTTCTTC.

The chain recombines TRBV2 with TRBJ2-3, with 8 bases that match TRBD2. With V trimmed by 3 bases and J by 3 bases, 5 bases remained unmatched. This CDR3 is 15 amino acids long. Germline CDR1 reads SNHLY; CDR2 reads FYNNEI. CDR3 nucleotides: TGTGCCAGCAGTGACCCGGGACTAGGGACAGATACGCAGTATTTT. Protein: CASSDPGLGTDTQYF.

The CDR3 reads CASSQDGTSGSPNQYF. Here the CDR3 DNA reads TGTGCCAGCAGCCAAGATGGGACTAGCGGGAGTCCCAACCAGTACTTC. The chain links TRBV4-2 to TRBJ2-7, with TRBD2 identical over 14 bases. Germline CDR1 is LGHNA and CDR2 is YNFKEQ. CDR3 length equals 16 residues. V trimming: 0 bases; J trimming: 10 bases; junction bases outside the gene matches: 8.

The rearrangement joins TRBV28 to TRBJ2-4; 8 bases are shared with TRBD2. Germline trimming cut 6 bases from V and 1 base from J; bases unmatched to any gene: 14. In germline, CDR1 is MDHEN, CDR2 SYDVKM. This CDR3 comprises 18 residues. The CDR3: CASSPVGAGTRAKNIQYF. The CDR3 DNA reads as TGTGCCAGCAGCCCCGTGGGGGCAGGGACTAGGGCCAAAAACATTCAGTACTTC.

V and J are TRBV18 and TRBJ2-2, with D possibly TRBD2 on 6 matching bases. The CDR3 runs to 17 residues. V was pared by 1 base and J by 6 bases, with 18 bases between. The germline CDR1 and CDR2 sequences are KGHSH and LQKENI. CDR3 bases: TGTGCCAGCTCACCACTCGGCCCCGGGGGAAGGGCCGGGGAGCTGTTTTTT. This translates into CASSPLGPGGRAGELFF.

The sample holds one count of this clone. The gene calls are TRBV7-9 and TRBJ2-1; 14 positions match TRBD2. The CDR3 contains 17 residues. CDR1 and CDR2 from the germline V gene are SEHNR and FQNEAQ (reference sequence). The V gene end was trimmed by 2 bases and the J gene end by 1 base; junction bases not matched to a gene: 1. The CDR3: CASSLWTSGRSYNEQFF. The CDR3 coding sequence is TGTGCCAGCAGCTTATGGACTAGCGGGAGGTCCTACAATGAGCAGTTCTTC.

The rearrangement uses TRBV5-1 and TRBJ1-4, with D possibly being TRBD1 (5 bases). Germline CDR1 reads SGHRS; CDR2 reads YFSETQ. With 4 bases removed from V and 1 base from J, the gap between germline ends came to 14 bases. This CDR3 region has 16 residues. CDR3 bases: TGCGCCAGCAGCCAAACGCCAGGGTTAACTAATGAAAAACTGTTTTTT. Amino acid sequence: CASSQTPGLTNEKLFF. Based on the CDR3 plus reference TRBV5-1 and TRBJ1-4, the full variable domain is KAGVTQTPRYLIKTRGQQVTLSCSPISGHRSVSWYQQTPGQGLQFLFEYFSETQRNKGNFPGRFSGRQFSNSRSEMNVSTLELGDSALYLCASSQTPGLTNEKLFFGSGTQLSVL.

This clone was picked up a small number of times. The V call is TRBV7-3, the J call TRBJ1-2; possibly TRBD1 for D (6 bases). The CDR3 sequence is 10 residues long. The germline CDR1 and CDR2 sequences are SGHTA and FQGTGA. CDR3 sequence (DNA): TGTCACCCCCGGGGGGCTGGCTACACCTTC. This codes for CHPRGAGYTF. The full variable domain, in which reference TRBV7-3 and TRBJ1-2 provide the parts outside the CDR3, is GAGVSQTPSNKVTEKGKYVELRCDPISGHTALYWYRQSLGQGPEFLIYFQGTGAADDSGLPNDRFFAVRPEGSVSTLKIQRTERGDSAVYLCHPRGAGYTFGSGTRLTVV.

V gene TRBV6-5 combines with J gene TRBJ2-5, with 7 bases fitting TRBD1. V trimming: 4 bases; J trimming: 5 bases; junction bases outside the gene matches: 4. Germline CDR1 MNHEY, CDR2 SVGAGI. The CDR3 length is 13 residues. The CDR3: CASSSGGVETQYF. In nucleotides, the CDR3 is TGTGCCAGCAGTTCAGGGGGTGTGGAGACCCAGTACTTC.

Here the CDR3 DNA reads TGTGCCACCAGCAGGACAGGGGTGTCCACTGGAAACACCATATATTTT. This codes for CATSRTGVSTGNTIYF. V is TRBV15 and J is TRBJ1-3, with TRBD1 matching 8 bases. The CDR3 runs 16 residues. The V segment lost 3 bases and the J segment 2 bases; nucleotides outside the gene matches: 6. In germline, CDR1 is LNHNV, CDR2 YYDKDF (reference sequence).

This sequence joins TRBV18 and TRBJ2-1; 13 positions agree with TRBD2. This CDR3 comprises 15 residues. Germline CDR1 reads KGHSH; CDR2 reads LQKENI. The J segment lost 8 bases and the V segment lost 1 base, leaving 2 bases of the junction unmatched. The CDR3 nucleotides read TGTGCCAGCTCACCACGGACTAGCGGGAGCTATGAGCAGTTCTTC. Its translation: CASSPRTSGSYEQFF.

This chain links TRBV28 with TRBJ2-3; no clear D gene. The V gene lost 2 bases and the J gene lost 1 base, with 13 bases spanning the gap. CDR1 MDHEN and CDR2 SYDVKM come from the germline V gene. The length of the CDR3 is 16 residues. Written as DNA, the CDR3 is TGTGCCAGCAGTTTAGCGTCGGTCATCGGCACAGATACGCAGTATTTT. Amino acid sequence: CASSLASVIGTDTQYF.

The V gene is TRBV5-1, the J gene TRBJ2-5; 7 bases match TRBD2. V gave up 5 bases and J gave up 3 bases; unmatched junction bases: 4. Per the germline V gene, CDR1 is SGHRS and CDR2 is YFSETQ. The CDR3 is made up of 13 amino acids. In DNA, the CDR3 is TGCGCCAGCAGGGGACTAAACGAAGAGACCCAGTACTTC. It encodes CASRGLNEETQYF.